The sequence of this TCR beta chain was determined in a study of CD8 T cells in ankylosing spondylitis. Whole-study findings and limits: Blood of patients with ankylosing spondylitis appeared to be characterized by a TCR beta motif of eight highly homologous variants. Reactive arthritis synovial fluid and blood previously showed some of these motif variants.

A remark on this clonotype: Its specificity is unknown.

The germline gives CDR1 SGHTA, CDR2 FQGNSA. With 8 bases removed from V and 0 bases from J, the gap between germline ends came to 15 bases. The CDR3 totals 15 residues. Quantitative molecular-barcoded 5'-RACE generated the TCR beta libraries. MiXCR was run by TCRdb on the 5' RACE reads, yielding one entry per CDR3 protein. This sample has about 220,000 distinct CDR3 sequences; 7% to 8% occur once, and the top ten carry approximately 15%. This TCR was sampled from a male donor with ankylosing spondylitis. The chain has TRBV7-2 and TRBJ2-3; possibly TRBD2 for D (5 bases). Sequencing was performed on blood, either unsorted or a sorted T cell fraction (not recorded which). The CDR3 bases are TGTGCCAGCCGAGGACTGGGGAAGAGCACAGATACGCAGTATTTT. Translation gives CASRGLGKSTDTQYF.